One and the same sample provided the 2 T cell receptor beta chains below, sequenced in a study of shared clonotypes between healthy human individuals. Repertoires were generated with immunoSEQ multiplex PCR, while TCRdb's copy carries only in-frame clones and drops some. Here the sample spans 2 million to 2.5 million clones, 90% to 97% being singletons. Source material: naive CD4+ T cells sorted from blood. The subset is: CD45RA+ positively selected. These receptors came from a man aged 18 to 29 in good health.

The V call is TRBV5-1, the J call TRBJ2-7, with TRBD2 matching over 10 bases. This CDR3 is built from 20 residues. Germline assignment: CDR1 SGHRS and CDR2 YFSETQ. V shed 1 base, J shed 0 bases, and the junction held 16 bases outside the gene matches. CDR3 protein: CASSLPRTPGLALSSYEQYF. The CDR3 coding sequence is TGCGCCAGCAGCTTGCCACGGACTCCGGGACTAGCGCTTAGCTCCTACGAGCAGTACTTC. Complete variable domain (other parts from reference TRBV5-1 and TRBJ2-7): KAGVTQTPRYLIKTRGQQVTLSCSPISGHRSVSWYQQTPGQGLQFLFEYFSETQRNKGNFPGRFSGRQFSNSRSEMNVSTLELGDSALYLCASSLPRTPGLALSSYEQYFGPGTRLTVT.

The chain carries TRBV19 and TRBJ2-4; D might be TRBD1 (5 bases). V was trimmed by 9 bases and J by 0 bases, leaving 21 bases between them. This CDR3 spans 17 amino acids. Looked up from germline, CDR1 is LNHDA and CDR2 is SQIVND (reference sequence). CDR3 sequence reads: CASKGRVNDLAKNIQYF. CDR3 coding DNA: TGTGCCAGCAAAGGCAGGGTTAATGACCTAGCCAAAAACATTCAGTACTTC.